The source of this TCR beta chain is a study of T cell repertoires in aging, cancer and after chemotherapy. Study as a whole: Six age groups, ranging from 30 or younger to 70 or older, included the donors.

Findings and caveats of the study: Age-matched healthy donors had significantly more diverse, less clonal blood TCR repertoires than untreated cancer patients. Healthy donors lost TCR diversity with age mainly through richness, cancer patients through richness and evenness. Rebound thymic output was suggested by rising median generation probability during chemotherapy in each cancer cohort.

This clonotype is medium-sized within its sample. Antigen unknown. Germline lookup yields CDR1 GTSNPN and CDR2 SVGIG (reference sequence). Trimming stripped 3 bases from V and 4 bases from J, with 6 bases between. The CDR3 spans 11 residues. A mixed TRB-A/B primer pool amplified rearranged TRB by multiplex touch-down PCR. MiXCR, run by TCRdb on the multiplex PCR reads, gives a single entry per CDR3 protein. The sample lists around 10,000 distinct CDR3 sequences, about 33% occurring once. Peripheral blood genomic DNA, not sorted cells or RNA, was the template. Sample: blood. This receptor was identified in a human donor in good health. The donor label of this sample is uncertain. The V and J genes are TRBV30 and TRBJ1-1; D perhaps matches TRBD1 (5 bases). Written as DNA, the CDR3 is TGTGCCTGGAGAGGGACCACTGAAGCTTTCTTT. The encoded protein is CAWRGTTEAFF.